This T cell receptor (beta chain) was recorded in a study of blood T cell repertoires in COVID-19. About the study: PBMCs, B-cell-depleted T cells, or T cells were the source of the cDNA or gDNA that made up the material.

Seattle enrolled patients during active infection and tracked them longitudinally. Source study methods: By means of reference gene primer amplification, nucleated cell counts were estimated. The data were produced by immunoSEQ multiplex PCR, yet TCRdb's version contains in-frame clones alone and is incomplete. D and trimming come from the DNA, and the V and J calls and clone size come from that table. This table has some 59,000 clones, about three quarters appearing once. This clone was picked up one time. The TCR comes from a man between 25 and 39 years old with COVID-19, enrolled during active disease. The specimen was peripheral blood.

The CDR3 DNA is TGTGCCAGCAGCTTGAAATTGGCTCAAGAGACCCAGTACTTC. Translation: CASSLKLAQETQYF. The chain joins TRBV5-6 to TRBJ2-5; unclear D gene. The CDR3 covers 14 residues. V lost 1 base to trimming and J lost 2 bases, with 9 bases between them. From germline, CDR1 is SGHDT and CDR2 YYEEEE.